Listed below are T cell receptor beta chains from one sample, sequenced in a study of T cell responses to AZD1222 COVID-19 vaccine. The data were produced by immunoSEQ multiplex PCR, yet TCRdb's version contains in-frame clones alone and is incomplete. The sample lists 150,000 to 180,000 clones; 70% to 90% were seen once. Here the sequenced sample was peripheral blood, taken on day 0 of MenACWY control vaccination. Source of these receptors: an adult in good health. Both conserved end residues are part of each CDR3. Fields, in order: V gene, J gene, D gene, clone size, CDR3 protein, CDR3 DNA. D genes are given only for firm matches. Clone size is not always given. Where it is, it says once, few, many or a class for expanded clones.

V: TRBV9
J: TRBJ2-5
D: NA
size: NA
CDR3: CASSPGTRETQYF
DNA: TGTGCCAGCAGCCCCGGGACACGAGAGACCCAGTACTTC

V: TRBV28
J: TRBJ1-6
D: NA
size: few
CDR3: CASSPTGTGVVPLHF
DNA: TGTGCCAGCAGTCCTACCGGGACCGGGGTGGTACCCCTCCACTTT

V: TRBV9
J: TRBJ2-1
D: TRBD2
size: NA
CDR3: CASSPSSGGNNEQFF
DNA: TGTGCCAGCAGCCCGTCCAGCGGGGGGAACAATGAGCAGTTCTTC

V: TRBV19
J: TRBJ1-2
D: NA
size: NA
CDR3: CASTSSPRMNGYTF
DNA: TGTGCCAGTACCTCCTCCCCCCGGATGAATGGCTACACCTTC

V: TRBV7-9
J: TRBJ2-3
D: NA
size: NA
CDR3: CASSSVKDTQYF
DNA: TGTGCCAGCAGCTCCGTTAAGGATACGCAGTATTTT

V: TRBV6-5
J: TRBJ1-5
D: NA
size: NA
CDR3: CASSSNVDQPQHF
DNA: TGTGCCAGCAGTTCAAACGTGGATCAGCCCCAGCATTTT

V: TRBV6-6
J: TRBJ2-1
D: TRBD2
size: NA
CDR3: CASRTSSGGADEQFF
DNA: TGTGCCAGCAGAACTTCTAGCGGGGGGGCTGATGAGCAGTTCTTC

V: TRBV19
J: TRBJ1-1
D: NA
size: NA
CDR3: CASSILGSRTTEAFF
DNA: TGTGCCAGTAGTATACTCGGGTCAAGGACCACTGAAGCTTTCTTT

V: TRBV4-1
J: TRBJ1-2
D: NA
size: NA
CDR3: CASSQDGRSYYGYTF
DNA: TGCGCCAGCAGCCAAGATGGCAGGAGCTACTATGGCTACACCTTC

V: TRBV11-2
J: TRBJ1-2
D: TRBD1
size: NA
CDR3: CASRPTGAKGYTF
DNA: TGTGCCAGCAGGCCTACAGGGGCGAAAGGCTACACCTTC

V: TRBV11-3
J: TRBJ2-7
D: NA
size: once
CDR3: CASSLDDLVRTF
DNA: TGTGCCAGCAGCTTAGACGACCTTGTAAGGACGTTC

V: TRBV5-4
J: TRBJ2-2
D: NA
size: NA
CDR3: CASSRNANTGELFF
DNA: TGTGCCAGCAGCAGAAACGCGAACACCGGGGAGCTGTTTTTT

V: TRBV28
J: TRBJ2-3
D: NA
size: NA
CDR3: CASSLSAVPPGYF
DNA: TGTGCCAGCAGTTTGTCTGCGGTTCCACCGGGGTATTTT

V: TRBV21-1
J: TRBJ1-1
D: NA
size: NA
CDR3: CASSKGGAHENTEAFF
DNA: TGTGCCAGCAGCAAGGGGGGGGCCCATGAGAACACTGAAGCTTTCTTT

V: TRBV6-5
J: TRBJ2-3
D: TRBD2
size: once
CDR3: CASRRAGGVSDTQYF
DNA: TGTGCCAGCAGACGAGCGGGGGGAGTTTCAGATACGCAGTATTTT

V: TRBV18
J: TRBJ2-7
D: TRBD2
size: NA
CDR3: CASSLAGGGYEQYF
DNA: TGTGCCAGCTCACTTGCGGGAGGCGGGTACGAGCAGTACTTC

V: TRBV11-2
J: TRBJ2-3
D: NA
size: NA
CDR3: CASSLALSTDTQYF
DNA: TGTGCCAGCAGCTTGGCTTTGAGCACAGATACGCAGTATTTT

V: TRBV11-2
J: TRBJ2-2
D: TRBD1
size: NA
CDR3: CASSFRQGFTGELFF
DNA: TGTGCCAGCAGCTTCAGACAGGGTTTCACCGGGGAGCTGTTTTTT

V: TRBV6-5
J: TRBJ1-5
D: NA
size: NA
CDR3: CASSYSHLGQPQHF
DNA: TGTGCCAGCAGTTACTCCCATTTGGGACAGCCCCAGCATTTT

V: TRBV5-1
J: TRBJ2-3
D: TRBD2
size: NA
CDR3: CASSTLAGADTQYF
DNA: TGCGCCAGCAGCACTCTAGCGGGGGCAGATACGCAGTATTTT

V: TRBV3-1/TRBV3-2
J: TRBJ1-1
D: TRBD1
size: NA
CDR3: CASSQSGTGGSEAFF
DNA: TGTGCCAGCAGCCAGTCCGGGACAGGGGGCTCTGAAGCTTTCTTT

V: TRBV19
J: TRBJ1-6
D: NA
size: NA
CDR3: CASSPFPLSPLHF
DNA: TGTGCCAGTAGTCCGTTCCCCCTATCACCCCTCCACTTT

V: TRBV28
J: TRBJ1-2
D: NA
size: few
CDR3: CASSLGAGGNGGYTF
DNA: TGTGCCAGCAGTTTAGGGGCAGGAGGCAACGGCGGCTACACCTTC

V: TRBV7-6
J: TRBJ1-1
D: NA
size: few
CDR3: CASSLGSREEWRNTEAFF
DNA: TGTGCCAGCAGCTTAGGATCCCGGGAAGAGTGGAGGAACACTGAAGCTTTCTTT

V: TRBV11-3
J: TRBJ2-5
D: TRBD2
size: NA
CDR3: CASSPRLAGGPQETQYF
DNA: TGTGCCAGCAGCCCAAGACTAGCGGGTGGGCCCCAAGAGACCCAGTACTTC

V: TRBV7-9
J: TRBJ1-2
D: NA
size: NA
CDR3: CASSLEGQNYGYTF
DNA: TGTGCCAGCAGCTTAGAAGGACAGAACTATGGCTACACCTTC

V: TRBV6-5
J: TRBJ1-1
D: NA
size: NA
CDR3: CASSYVPAVTEAFF
DNA: TGTGCCAGCAGTTACGTCCCAGCGGTCACCGAAGCTTTCTTT

V: TRBV18
J: TRBJ1-2
D: NA
size: NA
CDR3: CASSPGKQVYGYTF
DNA: TGTGCCAGCTCACCTGGGAAACAGGTCTATGGCTACACCTTC

V: TRBV6-5
J: TRBJ2-1
D: NA
size: NA
CDR3: CASTQGGGSYNEQFF
DNA: TGTGCCAGCACTCAAGGGGGAGGTAGCTACAATGAGCAGTTCTTC